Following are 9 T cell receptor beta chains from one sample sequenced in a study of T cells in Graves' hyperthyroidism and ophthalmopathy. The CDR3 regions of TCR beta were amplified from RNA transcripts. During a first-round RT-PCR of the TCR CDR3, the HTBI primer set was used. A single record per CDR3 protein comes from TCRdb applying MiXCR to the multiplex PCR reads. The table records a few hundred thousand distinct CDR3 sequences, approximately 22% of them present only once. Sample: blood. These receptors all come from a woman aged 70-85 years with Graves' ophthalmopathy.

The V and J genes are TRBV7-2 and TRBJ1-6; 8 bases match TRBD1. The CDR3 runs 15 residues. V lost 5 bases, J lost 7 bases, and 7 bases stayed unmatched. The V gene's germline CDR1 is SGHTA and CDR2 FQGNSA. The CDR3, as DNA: TGTGCCAGCAGCCCCAGGTGGACAGGGAATTCACCCCTCCACTTT. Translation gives CASSPRWTGNSPLHF.

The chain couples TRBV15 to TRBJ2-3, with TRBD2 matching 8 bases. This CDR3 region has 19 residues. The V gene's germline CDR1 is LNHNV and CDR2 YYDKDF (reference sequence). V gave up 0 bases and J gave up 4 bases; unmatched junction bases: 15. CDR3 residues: CATSRDKGLVGVYPDTQYF. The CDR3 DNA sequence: TGTGCCACCAGCAGAGATAAGGGACTAGTGGGAGTTTACCCAGATACGCAGTATTTT.

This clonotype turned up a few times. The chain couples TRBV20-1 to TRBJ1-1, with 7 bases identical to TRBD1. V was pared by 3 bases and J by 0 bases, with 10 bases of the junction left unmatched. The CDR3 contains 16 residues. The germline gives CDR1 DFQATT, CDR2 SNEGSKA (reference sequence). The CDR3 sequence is CSASTIKDRMNTEAFF. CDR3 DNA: TGCAGTGCTAGTACCATTAAGGACAGGATGAACACTGAAGCTTTCTTT.

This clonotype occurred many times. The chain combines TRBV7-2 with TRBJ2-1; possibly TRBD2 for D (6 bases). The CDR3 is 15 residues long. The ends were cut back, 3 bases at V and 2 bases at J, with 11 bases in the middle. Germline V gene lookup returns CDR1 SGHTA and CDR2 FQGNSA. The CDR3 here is CASSFSGLAYNEQFF. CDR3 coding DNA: TGTGCCAGCAGCTTCAGCGGGCTAGCCTACAATGAGCAGTTCTTC.

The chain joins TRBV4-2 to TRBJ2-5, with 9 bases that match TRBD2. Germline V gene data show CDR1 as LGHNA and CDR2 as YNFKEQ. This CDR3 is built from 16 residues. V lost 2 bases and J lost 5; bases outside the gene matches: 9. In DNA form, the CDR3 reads TGTGCCAGCAGCCAACCATCTAGCGGGAAGGGGGAGACCCAGTACTTC. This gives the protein CASSQPSSGKGETQYF.

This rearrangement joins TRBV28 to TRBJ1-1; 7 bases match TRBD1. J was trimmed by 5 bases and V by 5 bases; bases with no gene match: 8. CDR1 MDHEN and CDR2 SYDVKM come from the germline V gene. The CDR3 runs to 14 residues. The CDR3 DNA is TGTGCCAGCAGTCCACAGGGGAGGAGGACTGAAGCTTTCTTT. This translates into CASSPQGRRTEAFF.

CDR3 in DNA: TGCAGTGCTTCGACTAGCTACGAGCAGTACTTC. Its protein is CSASTSYEQYF. The chain couples TRBV20-1 to TRBJ2-7; D is perhaps TRBD2 (6 bases). Germline V CDR1 and CDR2: DFQATT, SNEGSKA (reference sequence). The CDR3 has 11 amino acids. The V end lost 5 bases, the J end lost 3 bases, and 8 bases lay between the germline ends.

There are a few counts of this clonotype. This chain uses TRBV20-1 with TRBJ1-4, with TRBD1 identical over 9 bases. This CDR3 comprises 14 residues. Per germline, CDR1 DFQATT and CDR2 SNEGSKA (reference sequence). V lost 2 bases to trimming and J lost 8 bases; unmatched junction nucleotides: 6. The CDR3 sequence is CSARPGQGGEKLFF. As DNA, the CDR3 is TGCAGTGCTAGACCGGGACAGGGAGGGGAAAAACTGTTTTTT.

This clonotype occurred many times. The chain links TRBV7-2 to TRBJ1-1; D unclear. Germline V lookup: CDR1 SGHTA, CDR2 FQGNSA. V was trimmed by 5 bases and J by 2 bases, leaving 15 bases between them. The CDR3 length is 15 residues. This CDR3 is CASSPKRTANTEAFF. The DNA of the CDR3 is TGTGCCAGCAGCCCTAAAAGGACGGCTAACACTGAAGCTTTCTTT.